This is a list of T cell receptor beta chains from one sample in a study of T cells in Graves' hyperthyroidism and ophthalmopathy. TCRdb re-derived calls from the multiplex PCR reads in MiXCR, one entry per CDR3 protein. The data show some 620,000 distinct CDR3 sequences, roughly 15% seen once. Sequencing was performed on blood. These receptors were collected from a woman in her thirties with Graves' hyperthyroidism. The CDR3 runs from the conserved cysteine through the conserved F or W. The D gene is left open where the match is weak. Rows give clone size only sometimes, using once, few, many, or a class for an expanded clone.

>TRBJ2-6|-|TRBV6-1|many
CASTRGRANVLTF
TGTGCCAGCACTAGGGGGAGGGCCAACGTCCTGACTTTC
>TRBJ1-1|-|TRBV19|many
CASGRQPNTEAFF
TGTGCCAGTGGTAGACAGCCTAACACTGAAGCTTTCTTT
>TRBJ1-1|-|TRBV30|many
CAWSVQGGAFF
TGTGCCTGGAGTGTGCAGGGAGGAGCTTTCTTT
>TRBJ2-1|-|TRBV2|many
CASSLGGQGEQFF
TGTGCCAGCAGTTTGGGGGGGCAAGGTGAGCAGTTCTTC
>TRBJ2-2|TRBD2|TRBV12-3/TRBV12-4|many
CASSRTSGRNTGELFF
TGTGCCAGCAGCAGGACTAGCGGGAGGAACACCGGGGAGCTGTTTTTT
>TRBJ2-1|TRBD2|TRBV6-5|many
CASSYSTPGGAWGNEQFF
TGTGCCAGCAGTTACAGCACCCCGGGAGGGGCTTGGGGCAATGAGCAGTTCTTC
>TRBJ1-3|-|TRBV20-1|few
CSATGGSGGNTIYF
TGCAGTGCTACCGGGGGCAGCGGTGGAAACACCATATATTTT
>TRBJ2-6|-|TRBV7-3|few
CASSLKTGSGANVLTF
TGTGCCAGCAGCTTAAAAACAGGGTCTGGGGCCAACGTCCTGACTTTC
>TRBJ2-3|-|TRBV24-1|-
CATSGTDTQYF
TGTGCCACCAGTGGAACAGATACGCAGTATTTT
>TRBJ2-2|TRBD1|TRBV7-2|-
CASSFGDRVTGELFF
TGTGCCAGCAGCTTTGGGGACAGGGTAACCGGGGAGCTGTTTTTT
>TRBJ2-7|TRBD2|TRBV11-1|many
CASSFSLAGSYEQYF
TGTGCCAGCAGCTTTTCCCTAGCGGGGTCCTACGAGCAGTACTTC
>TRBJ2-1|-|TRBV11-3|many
CASSLASSNEQFF
TGTGCCAGCAGCTTAGCATCTAGCAATGAGCAGTTCTTC
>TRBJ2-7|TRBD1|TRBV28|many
CASSTTRQGAGEQYF
TGTGCCAGCAGTACCACTCGACAGGGGGCGGGGGAGCAGTACTTC
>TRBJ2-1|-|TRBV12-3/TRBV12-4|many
CASRIGPSSYNEQFF
TGTGCCAGCCGGATCGGGCCTAGCTCCTACAATGAGCAGTTCTTC
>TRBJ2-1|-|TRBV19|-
CASSIIAGLNNEQFF
TGTGCCAGTAGCATTATCGCGGGACTCAACAATGAGCAGTTCTTC
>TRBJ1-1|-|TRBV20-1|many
CSARDDRGGLSAFF
TGCAGTGCTAGGGATGACAGAGGAGGTCTAAGTGCTTTCTTT
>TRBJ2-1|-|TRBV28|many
CATGATSYNEQFF
TGTGCGACCGGGGCTACATCCTACAATGAGCAGTTCTTC
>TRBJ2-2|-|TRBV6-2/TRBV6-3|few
CASSYRDKNTGELFF
TGTGCCAGCAGTTACCGGGACAAGAACACCGGGGAGCTGTTTTTT
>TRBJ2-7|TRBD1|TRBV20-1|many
CSAVPGQGTVYEQYF
TGCAGTGCTGTTCCGGGACAGGGAACAGTCTACGAGCAGTACTTC
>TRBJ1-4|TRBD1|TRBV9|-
CASSVATSGQEENEKLFF
TGTGCCAGCAGCGTAGCTACGTCCGGACAGGAGGAGAATGAAAAACTGTTTTTT
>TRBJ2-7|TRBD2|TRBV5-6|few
CASNPGGIGEQYF
TGTGCCAGCAACCCGGGAGGGATAGGGGAGCAGTACTTC
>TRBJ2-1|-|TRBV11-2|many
CASSPGASAGNEQFF
TGTGCCAGCAGCCCCGGGGCTAGTGCCGGGAATGAGCAGTTCTTC
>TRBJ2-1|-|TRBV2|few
CASSESPFRALIEQFF
TGTGCCAGCAGTGAATCCCCCTTCCGGGCCTTGATAGAGCAGTTCTTC
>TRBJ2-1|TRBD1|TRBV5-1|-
CASSPGQGISYEQFF
TGCGCCAGCAGCCCCGGACAGGGGATTTCCTACGAGCAGTTCTTC
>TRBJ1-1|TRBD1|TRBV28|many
CASSLWTGSTEAFF
TGTGCCAGCAGTTTGTGGACAGGGAGTACTGAAGCTTTCTTT
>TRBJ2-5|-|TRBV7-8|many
CACPGVAEGPQGTQYF
TGTGCCTGCCCAGGAGTAGCGGAAGGGCCCCAGGGGACCCAGTACTTC
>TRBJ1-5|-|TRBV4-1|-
CASSQDHNGQGGQPQHF
TGCGCCAGCAGCCAAGATCATAACGGGCAAGGCGGTCAGCCCCAGCATTTT
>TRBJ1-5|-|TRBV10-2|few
CASRRGGGSDPNQPQHF
TGCGCCAGCAGGAGGGGAGGGGGATCGGATCCCAATCAGCCCCAGCATTTT
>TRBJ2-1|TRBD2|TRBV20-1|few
CSALQLAGALDEQFF
TGCAGTGCTTTACAACTAGCGGGGGCCCTCGATGAGCAGTTCTTC
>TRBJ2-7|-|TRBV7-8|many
CASSLAGRRAHEQYF
TGTGCCAGCAGCTTAGCGGGGCGGAGGGCCCACGAGCAGTACTTC
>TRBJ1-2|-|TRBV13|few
CASSLGVESNYGYTF
TGTGCCAGCAGCTTAGGCGTAGAGTCTAACTATGGCTACACCTTC
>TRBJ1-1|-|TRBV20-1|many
CSTWGGMNTEAFF
TGCAGTACCTGGGGGGGCATGAACACTGAAGCTTTCTTT
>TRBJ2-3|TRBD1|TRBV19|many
CASSTGQGLGDTQYF
TGTGCCAGTAGTACCGGACAGGGCCTTGGAGATACGCAGTATTTT
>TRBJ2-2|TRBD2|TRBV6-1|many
CASSGPGLAGPNTGELFF
TGTGCCAGCAGTGGTCCGGGACTAGCGGGACCAAACACCGGGGAGCTGTTTTTT
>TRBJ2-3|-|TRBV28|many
CASARVVHRTDTQYF
TGTGCCTCGGCCCGGGTTGTTCATCGGACAGATACGCAGTATTTT
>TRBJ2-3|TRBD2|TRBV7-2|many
CASRSPGLATDTQYF
TGTGCCAGCAGATCTCCGGGACTAGCGACAGATACGCAGTATTTT
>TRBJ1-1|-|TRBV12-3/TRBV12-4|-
CASSLGLPTDTEAFF
TGTGCCAGCAGTTTGGGTCTCCCGACGGACACTGAAGCTTTCTTT